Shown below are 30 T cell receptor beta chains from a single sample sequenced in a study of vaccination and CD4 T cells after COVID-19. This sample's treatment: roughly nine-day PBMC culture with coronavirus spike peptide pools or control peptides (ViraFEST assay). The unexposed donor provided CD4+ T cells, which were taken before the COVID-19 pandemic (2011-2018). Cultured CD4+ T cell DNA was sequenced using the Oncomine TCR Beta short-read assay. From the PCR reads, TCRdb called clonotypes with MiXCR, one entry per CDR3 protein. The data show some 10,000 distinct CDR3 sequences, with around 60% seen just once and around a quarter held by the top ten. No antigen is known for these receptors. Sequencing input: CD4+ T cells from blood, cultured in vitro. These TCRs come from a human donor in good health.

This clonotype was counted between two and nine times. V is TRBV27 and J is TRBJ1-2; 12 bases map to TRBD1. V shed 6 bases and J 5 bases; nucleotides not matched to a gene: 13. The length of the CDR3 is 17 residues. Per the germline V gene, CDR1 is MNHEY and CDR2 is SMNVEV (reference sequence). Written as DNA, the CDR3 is TGTGCCAGCAGCCTTACGGGACAGGGGGCTATTCTGTATGGCTACACCTTC. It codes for CASSLTGQGAILYGYTF.

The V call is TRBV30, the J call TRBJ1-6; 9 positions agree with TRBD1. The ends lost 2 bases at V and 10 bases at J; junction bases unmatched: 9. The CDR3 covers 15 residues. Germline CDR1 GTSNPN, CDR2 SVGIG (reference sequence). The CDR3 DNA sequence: TGTGCCTGGAGTAGAAACAGGGGGCGCGGGTCACCCCTCCACTTT. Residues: CAWSRNRGRGSPLHF.

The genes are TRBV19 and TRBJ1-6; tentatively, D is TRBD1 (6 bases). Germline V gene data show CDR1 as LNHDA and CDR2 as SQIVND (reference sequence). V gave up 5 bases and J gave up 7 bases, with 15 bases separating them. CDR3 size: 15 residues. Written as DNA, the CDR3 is TGTGCCAGTAGTCTACAGGGAGGCAACAATTCACCCCTCCACTTT. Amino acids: CASSLQGGNNSPLHF.

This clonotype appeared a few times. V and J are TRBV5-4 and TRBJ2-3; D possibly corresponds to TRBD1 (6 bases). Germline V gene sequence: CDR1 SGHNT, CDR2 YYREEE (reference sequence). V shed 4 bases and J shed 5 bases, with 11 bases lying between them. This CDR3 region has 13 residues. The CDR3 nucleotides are TGTGCCAGCAGCCACAACAGGGAAGATACGCAGTATTTT. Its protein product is CASSHNREDTQYF.

The CDR3 nucleotides read TGCAGTGCTAGAGATAAGTTTCGGTTGGGCAGGAACAGTGGCTACACCTTC. Amino acids: CSARDKFRLGRNSGYTF. The rearrangement joins TRBV20-1 to TRBJ1-2; D unresolved. Trimming took off 0 bases at V and 7 bases at J, with 24 bases between the two ends. Per the germline V gene, CDR1 is DFQATT and CDR2 is SNEGSKA (reference sequence). The CDR3 is 17 amino acids.

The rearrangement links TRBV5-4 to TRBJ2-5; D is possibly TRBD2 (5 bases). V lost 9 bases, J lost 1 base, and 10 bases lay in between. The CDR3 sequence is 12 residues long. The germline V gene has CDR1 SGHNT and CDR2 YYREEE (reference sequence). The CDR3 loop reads CATEDFQETQYF. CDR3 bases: TGTGCCACCGAGGACTTCCAAGAGACCCAGTACTTC.

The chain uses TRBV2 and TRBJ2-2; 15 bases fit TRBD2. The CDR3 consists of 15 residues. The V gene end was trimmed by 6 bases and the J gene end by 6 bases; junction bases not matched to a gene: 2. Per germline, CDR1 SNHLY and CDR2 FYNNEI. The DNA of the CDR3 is TGTGCCAGCAGCGGACTAGCGGGAGGGCCCGGGGAGCTGTTTTTT. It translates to CASSGLAGGPGELFF. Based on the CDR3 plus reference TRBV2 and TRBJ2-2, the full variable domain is EPEVTQTPSHQVTQMGQEVILRCVPISNHLYFYWYRQILGQKVEFLVSFYNNEISEKSEIFDDQFSVERPDGSNFTLKIRSTKLEDSAMYFCASSGLAGGPGELFFGEGSRLTVL.

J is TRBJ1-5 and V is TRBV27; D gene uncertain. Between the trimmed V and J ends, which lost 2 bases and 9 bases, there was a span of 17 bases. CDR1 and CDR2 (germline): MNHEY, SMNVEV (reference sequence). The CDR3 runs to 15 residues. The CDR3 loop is CASSLNWYPDRPQHF. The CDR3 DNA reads TGTGCCAGCAGTTTAAATTGGTATCCCGATCGGCCCCAGCATTTT.

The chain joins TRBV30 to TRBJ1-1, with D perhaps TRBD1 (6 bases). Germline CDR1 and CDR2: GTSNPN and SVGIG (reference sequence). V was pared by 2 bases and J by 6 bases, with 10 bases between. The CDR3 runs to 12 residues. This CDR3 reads CAWSRQGSEAFF. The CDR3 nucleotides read TGTGCCTGGAGTCGGCAGGGGTCTGAAGCTTTCTTT.

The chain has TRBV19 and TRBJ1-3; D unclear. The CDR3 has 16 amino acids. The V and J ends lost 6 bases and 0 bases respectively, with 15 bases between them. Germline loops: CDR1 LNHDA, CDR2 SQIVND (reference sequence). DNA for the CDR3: TGTGCCAGTAGAAAGCCAGGATTCAGCTCTGGAAACACCATATATTTT. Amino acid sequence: CASRKPGFSSGNTIYF.

The DNA for the CDR3 is TGTGCCAGCAGCTTAACGGGACAGGGGAGGGACTATGGCTACACCTTC. Its translation is CASSLTGQGRDYGYTF. This chain connects TRBV7-2 to TRBJ1-2; 10 bases are shared with TRBD1. The CDR3 runs to 16 residues. With 2 bases clipped from V and 3 bases from J, the junction kept 6 bases outside the gene matches. Looked up from germline, CDR1 is SGHTA and CDR2 is FQGNSA.

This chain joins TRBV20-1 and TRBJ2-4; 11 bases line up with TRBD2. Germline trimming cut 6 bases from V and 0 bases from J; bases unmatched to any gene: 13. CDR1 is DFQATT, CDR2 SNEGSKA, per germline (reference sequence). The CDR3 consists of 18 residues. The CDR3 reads CSAGKRTSGLLAKNIQYF. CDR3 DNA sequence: TGCAGTGCCGGGAAGAGGACTAGCGGGCTACTAGCCAAAAACATTCAGTACTTC.

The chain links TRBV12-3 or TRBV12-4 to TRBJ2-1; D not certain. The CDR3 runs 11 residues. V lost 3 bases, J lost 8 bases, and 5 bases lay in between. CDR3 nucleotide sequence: TGTGCCAGCAGTTTGATTGATGAGCAGTTCTTC. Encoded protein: CASSLIDEQFF.

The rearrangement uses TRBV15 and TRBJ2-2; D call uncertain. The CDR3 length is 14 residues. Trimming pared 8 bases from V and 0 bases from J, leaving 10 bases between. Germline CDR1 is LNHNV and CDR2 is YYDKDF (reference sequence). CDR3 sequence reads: CATRVLANTGELFF. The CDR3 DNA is TGTGCCACCCGGGTTCTCGCGAACACCGGGGAGCTGTTTTTT.

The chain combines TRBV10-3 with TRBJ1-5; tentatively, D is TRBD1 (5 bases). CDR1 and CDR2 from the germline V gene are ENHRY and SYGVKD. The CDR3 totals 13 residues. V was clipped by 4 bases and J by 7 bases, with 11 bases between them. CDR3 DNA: TGTGCCATCAGTGGGGAGGGGTTCCAGCCCCAGCATTTT. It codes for CAISGEGFQPQHF.

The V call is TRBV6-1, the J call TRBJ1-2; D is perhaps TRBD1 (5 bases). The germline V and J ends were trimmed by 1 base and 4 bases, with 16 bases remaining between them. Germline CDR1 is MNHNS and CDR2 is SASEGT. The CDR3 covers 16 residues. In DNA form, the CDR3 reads TGTGCCAGCAGTGAAGTAACCGGGGCTTTGGGCTATGGCTACACCTTC. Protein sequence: CASSEVTGALGYGYTF.

In DNA, the CDR3 is TGTGCCAGGAACGGATTATACACCGGGGAGCTGTTTTTT. Translating gives CARNGLYTGELFF. The V gene is TRBV30, the J gene TRBJ2-2; D uncertain. Between the trimmed V and J ends, which lost 8 bases and 3 bases, there was a span of 13 bases. This CDR3 is 13 amino acids long. CDR1 and CDR2 (germline): GTSNPN, SVGIG (reference sequence).

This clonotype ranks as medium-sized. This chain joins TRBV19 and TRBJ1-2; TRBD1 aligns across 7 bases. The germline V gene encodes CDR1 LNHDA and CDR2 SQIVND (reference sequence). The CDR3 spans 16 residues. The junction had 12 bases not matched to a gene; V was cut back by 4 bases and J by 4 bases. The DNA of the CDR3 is TGTGCCAGTAGTAGAGTGAGGACAGGCGGAGGCTATGGCTACACCTTC. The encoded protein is CASSRVRTGGGYGYTF.

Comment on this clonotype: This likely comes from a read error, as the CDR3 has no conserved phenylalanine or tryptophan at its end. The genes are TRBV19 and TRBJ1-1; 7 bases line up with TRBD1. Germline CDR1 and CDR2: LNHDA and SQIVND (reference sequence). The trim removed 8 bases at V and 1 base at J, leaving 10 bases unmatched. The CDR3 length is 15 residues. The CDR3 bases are TGTGCCAGTGCCCACCTGGGACAGCCGAACACTGAAGCTTTCTCT. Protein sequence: CASAHLGQPNTEAFS.

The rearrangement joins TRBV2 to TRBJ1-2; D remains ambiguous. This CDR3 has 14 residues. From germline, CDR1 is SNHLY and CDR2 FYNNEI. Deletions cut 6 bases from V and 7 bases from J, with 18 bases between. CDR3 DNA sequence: TGTGCCAGCAGAGGGCTGTCGGGAGAGGGTGGCTACACCTTC. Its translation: CASRGLSGEGGYTF.

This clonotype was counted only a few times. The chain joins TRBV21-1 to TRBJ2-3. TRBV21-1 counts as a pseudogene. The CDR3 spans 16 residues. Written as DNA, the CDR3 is TGTGCCAGCAGCAAAGATCGGCATCGAAGCGCAGATACGCAGTATTTT. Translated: CASSKDRHRSADTQYF.

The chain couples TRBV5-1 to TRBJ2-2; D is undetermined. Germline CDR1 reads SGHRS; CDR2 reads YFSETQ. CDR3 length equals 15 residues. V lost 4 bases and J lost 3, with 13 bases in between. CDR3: CASSPRGGDTGELFF. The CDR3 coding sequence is TGCGCCAGCAGCCCTAGAGGTGGGGACACCGGGGAGCTGTTTTTT.

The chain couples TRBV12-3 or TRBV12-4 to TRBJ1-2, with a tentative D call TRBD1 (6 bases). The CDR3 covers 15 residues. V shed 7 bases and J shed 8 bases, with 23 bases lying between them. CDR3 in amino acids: CASTLYGGGAEGYTF. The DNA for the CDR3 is TGTGCCAGCACTCTATACGGGGGGGGCGCTGAGGGCTACACCTTC.

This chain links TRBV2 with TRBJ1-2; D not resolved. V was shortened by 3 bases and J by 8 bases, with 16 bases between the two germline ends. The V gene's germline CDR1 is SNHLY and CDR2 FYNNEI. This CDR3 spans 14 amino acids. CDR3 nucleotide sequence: TGTGCCAGCAGTGAGACCCCTCAATTGGGGGGCTACACCTTC. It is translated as CASSETPQLGGYTF.

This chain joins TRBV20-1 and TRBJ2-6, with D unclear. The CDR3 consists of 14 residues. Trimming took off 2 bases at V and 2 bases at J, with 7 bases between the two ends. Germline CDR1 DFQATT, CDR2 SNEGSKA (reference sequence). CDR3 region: CSARSGPGANVLTF. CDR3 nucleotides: TGCAGTGCTAGATCCGGACCTGGGGCCAACGTCCTGACTTTC.

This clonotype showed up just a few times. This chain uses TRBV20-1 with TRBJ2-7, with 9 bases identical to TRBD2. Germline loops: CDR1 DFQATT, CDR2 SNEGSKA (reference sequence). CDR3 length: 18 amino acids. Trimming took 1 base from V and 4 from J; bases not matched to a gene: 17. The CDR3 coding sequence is TGCAGTGCTAGAGCCAAACTGGCTAGCGGGATAATAGGGTACGAGCAGTACTTC. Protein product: CSARAKLASGIIGYEQYF.

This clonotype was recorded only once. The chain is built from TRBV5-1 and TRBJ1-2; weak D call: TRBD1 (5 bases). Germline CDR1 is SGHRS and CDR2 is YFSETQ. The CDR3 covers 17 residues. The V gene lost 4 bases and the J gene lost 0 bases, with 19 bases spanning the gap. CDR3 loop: CASSRRGDSGTNYGYTF. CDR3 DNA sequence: TGCGCCAGCAGCCGTCGGGGGGATTCTGGGACTAACTATGGCTACACCTTC.

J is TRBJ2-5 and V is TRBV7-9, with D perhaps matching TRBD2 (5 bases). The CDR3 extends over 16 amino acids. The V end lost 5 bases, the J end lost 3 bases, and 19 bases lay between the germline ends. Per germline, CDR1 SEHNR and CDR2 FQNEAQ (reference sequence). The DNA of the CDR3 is TGTGCCAGCAGCCTGACCGTAACAACTAGTGAAGAGACCCAGTACTTC. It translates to CASSLTVTTSEETQYF. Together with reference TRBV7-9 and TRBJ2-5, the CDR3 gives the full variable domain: DTGVSQNPRHKITKRGQNVTFRCDPISEHNRLYWYRQTLGQGPEFLTYFQNEAQLEKSRLLSDRFSAERPKGSFSTLEIQRTEQGDSAMYLCASSLTVTTSEETQYFGPGTRLLVL.

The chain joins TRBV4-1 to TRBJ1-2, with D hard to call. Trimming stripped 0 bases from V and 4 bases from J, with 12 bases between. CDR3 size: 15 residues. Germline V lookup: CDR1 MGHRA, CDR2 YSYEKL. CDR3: CASSQEVWGGYGYTF. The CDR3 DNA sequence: TGCGCCAGCAGCCAAGAAGTATGGGGAGGCTATGGCTACACCTTC.

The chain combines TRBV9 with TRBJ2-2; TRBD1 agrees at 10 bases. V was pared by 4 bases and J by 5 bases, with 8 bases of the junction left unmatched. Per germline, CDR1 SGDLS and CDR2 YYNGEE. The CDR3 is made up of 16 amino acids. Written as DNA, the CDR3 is TGTGCCAGCAGCACCCCGGGACAGGGGCGAACCGGGGAGCTGTTTTTT. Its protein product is CASSTPGQGRTGELFF.